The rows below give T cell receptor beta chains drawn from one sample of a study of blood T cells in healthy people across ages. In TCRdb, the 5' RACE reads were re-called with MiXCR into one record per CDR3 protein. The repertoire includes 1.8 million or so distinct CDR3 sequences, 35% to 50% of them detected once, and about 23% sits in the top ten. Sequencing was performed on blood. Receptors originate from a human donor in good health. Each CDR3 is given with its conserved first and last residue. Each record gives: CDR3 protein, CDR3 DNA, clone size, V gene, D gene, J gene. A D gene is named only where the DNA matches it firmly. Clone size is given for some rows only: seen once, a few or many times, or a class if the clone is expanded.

CASSWGFPGQETQYF	TGTGCCAGCAGCTGGGGGTTCCCGGGACAAGAGACCCAGTACTTC	many	TRBV5-6	-	TRBJ2-5
CASSPYTGGSYNEQFF	TGTGCCAGCTCACCTTATACCGGCGGCTCCTACAATGAGCAGTTCTTC	-	TRBV18	-	TRBJ2-1
CGVALRQVVPYEQYF	TGCGGCGTTGCTCTGAGGCAGGTTGTCCCCTACGAGCAGTACTTC	-	TRBV29-1	-	TRBJ2-7
CASSLGDSPSGYTF	TGTGCCAGCAGCTTGGGCGACAGCCCGAGTGGCTACACCTTC	few	TRBV7-6	-	TRBJ1-2
CASSPGVASQTQYF	TGCGCCAGCAGCCCCGGAGTAGCTAGCCAGACCCAGTACTTC	-	TRBV4-3	-	TRBJ2-5
CASSLDRQSVSFF	TGTGCCAGCAGCTTAGACAGACAGTCTGTGTCGTTCTTC	-	TRBV11-2	-	TRBJ2-1
CASSSDRLAVLGQETQYF	TGTGCCAGCAGCTCAGACAGGCTGGCCGTGCTTGGTCAAGAGACCCAGTACTTC	-	TRBV7-9	-	TRBJ2-5
CAISPGQGRYEQYF	TGTGCCATCAGTCCGGGACAGGGGAGATACGAGCAGTACTTC	-	TRBV10-3	TRBD1	TRBJ2-7
CASSYSGWGTANTGELFF	TGTGCCAGCAGTTACAGTGGGTGGGGGACCGCCAACACCGGGGAGCTGTTTTTT	many	TRBV6-5	-	TRBJ2-2
CSVVQGAGNEQDF	TGCAGCGTTGTGCAGGGGGCTGGAAACGAGCAGGACTTC	-	TRBV29-1	TRBD1	TRBJ2-7
CSVSEGTGTEAFF	TGCAGTGTCTCCGAGGGGACAGGGACTGAAGCTTTCTTT	-	TRBV20-1	TRBD1	TRBJ1-1
CASSSDRVPYEQYF	TGCGCCAGCAGCTCTGACAGGGTCCCCTACGAGCAGTACTTC	few	TRBV5-1	TRBD1	TRBJ2-7
CASSQGGSGNTIYF	TGTGCCAGCAGCCAGGGTGGCTCTGGAAACACCATATATTTT	-	TRBV3-1	-	TRBJ1-3
CSAFRLAGVVDEQFF	TGCAGCGCCTTTCGACTAGCGGGGGTAGTAGATGAGCAGTTCTTC	-	TRBV29-1	TRBD2	TRBJ2-1
CASSQVTGGPYEQFF	TGCGCCAGCAGCCAAGTCACGGGGGGGCCGTATGAGCAGTTCTTC	few	TRBV4-3	TRBD2	TRBJ2-1